Each of the 15 T cell receptor beta chains below was sequenced from the same sample in a study of cytomegalovirus exposure and HLA in healthy donors (dated by TCRdb to about 2017). The method was the immunoSEQ multiplex PCR assay. For the multiplex PCR, a mixture combining 60 forward primers for TCR Vbeta segments and 13 reverse primers for TCR Jbeta segments was used. TCRdb re-hosts the immuneACCESS table, in-frame sequences only. Its copies lack some clones; in the studies checked, an unresolved V gene accounts for under half of them, and the cause for the rest is not known. The sample table lists about 170,000 clones, around 86% of them with a count of one. The ten largest clones take up about 0.98% of the sample. The source material was PBMCs. These receptors all come from a girl aged 2 to 10 in good health and CMV-seropositive.

The V gene is TRBV10-2, the J gene TRBJ2-2; no clear D. V was trimmed by 4 bases and J by 4 bases, leaving 16 bases between them. CDR1 and CDR2 (germline): WSHSY, SAAADI. CDR3 length: 16 residues. The CDR3 region is CASSVSTVRGTGELFF. CDR3 DNA: TGCGCCAGCAGTGTTTCGACTGTCCGAGGCACCGGGGAGCTGTTTTTT.

V usage is TRBV7-9 and J usage is TRBJ2-3; no clear D gene. The CDR3 loop spans 14 amino acids. Trimming took off 5 bases at V and 2 bases at J, with 11 bases between the two ends. Germline-derived CDR1 and CDR2 are SEHNR and FQNEAQ (reference sequence). The CDR3 DNA sequence: TGTGCCAGCAGCAGATCATCACACACAGATACGCAGTATTTT. It translates to CASSRSSHTDTQYF.

The chain combines TRBV19 with TRBJ2-4; D is unresolved. Germline lookup yields CDR1 LNHDA and CDR2 SQIVND (reference sequence). CDR3 length equals 11 residues. V dropped 10 bases and J dropped 9 bases, with 13 bases sitting between them. The CDR3 region has the DNA TGTGCCATTAGATTGTGGGCCATTCAGTACTTC. It encodes CAIRLWAIQYF.

This chain links TRBV2 with TRBJ2-2; unclear D gene. There are 14 residues in the CDR3. V lost 8 bases, J lost 0 bases, and 10 bases lay in between. Per the germline V gene, CDR1 is SNHLY and CDR2 is FYNNEI. CDR3 bases: TGTGCCAGCTGTCGGAGCCCGAACACCGGGGAGCTGTTTTTT. Its translation: CASCRSPNTGELFF.

The chain links TRBV6-1 to TRBJ2-1; TRBD2 agrees at 8 bases. Germline V gene sequence: CDR1 MNHNS, CDR2 SASEGT. V lost 4 bases to trimming and J lost 6 bases; unmatched junction nucleotides: 14. The CDR3 runs to 17 residues. The CDR3 region is CASSVYNGRAIRNEQFF. CDR3 in DNA: TGTGCCAGCAGTGTTTACAACGGGAGGGCAATACGCAATGAGCAGTTCTTC.

The chain carries TRBV18 and TRBJ2-2; TRBD2 aligns across 9 bases. The V gene end was trimmed by 4 bases and the J gene end by 1 base; junction bases not matched to a gene: 7. Germline assignment: CDR1 KGHSH and CDR2 LQKENI. The CDR3 is 17 residues long. This CDR3 is CASSLIAGARNTGELFF. The CDR3 DNA sequence: TGTGCCAGCTCACTAATAGCGGGAGCAAGGAACACCGGGGAGCTGTTTTTT.

The rearrangement links TRBV7-9 to TRBJ2-6; D not certain. Trimming took off 4 bases at V and 0 bases at J, with 4 bases between the two ends. The CDR3 covers 14 residues. Germline V lookup: CDR1 SEHNR, CDR2 FQNEAQ (reference sequence). CDR3 in amino acids: CASSSHSGANVLTF. Here the CDR3 DNA reads TGTGCCAGCAGCTCCCACTCTGGGGCCAACGTCCTGACTTTC.

Details on this clone: One end of the junction fails to match germline, which may point to a read error. V gene TRBV7-7 combines with J gene TRBJ2-1; D is ambiguous. The CDR3 is made up of 13 amino acids. Germline CDR1 and CDR2: SSHAT and FNYEAQ (reference sequence). The DNA of the CDR3 is TGTGCTAGCAGCTCGGTTCGGGACAATGAGCAGTTCTTC. It specifies CASSSVRDNEQFF.

The rearrangement links TRBV7-2 to TRBJ2-1, with 12 bases fitting TRBD2. CDR1 SGHTA and CDR2 FQGNSA come from the germline V gene. After removal of 3 bases from V and 7 bases from J, the junction contained 1 base not matched to a gene. The CDR3 is 14 amino acids. CDR3 loop: CASSLGLAGNEQFF. The DNA of the CDR3 is TGTGCCAGCAGCTTGGGACTAGCGGGTAATGAGCAGTTCTTC.

This rearrangement joins TRBV7-3 to TRBJ2-1; the match to TRBD1 covers 7 bases. V shed 5 bases and J 7 bases; nucleotides not matched to a gene: 8. CDR1 and CDR2 (germline): SGHTA, FQGTGA. This CDR3 has 14 amino acids. The CDR3 nucleotides read TGTGCCAGCAGCCCCCAGCCACAGGGGAATGAGCAGTTCTTC. Translation: CASSPQPQGNEQFF.

V and J are TRBV5-1 and TRBJ1-4, with TRBD1 as a possible D gene (5 bases). V lost 2 bases, J lost 6 bases, and 11 bases lay in between. Germline V gives CDR1 SGHRS, CDR2 YFSETQ. The CDR3 spans 14 residues. CDR3 DNA sequence: TGCGCCAGCAGCTTTACAGGCGGGGATGAAAAACTGTTTTTT. Encoded protein: CASSFTGGDEKLFF. Together with reference TRBV5-1 and TRBJ1-4, the CDR3 gives the full variable domain: KAGVTQTPRYLIKTRGQQVTLSCSPISGHRSVSWYQQTPGQGLQFLFEYFSETQRNKGNFPGRFSGRQFSNSRSEMNVSTLELGDSALYLCASSFTGGDEKLFFGSGTQLSVL.

The V and J genes are TRBV10-3 and TRBJ2-3; D perhaps matches TRBD2 (5 bases). CDR3 length: 16 amino acids. Germline CDR1 ENHRY, CDR2 SYGVKD. V was cut by 5 bases and J by 2 bases, with 17 bases left in between. The CDR3 protein is CAISSGATPYTDTQYF. The DNA for the CDR3 is TGTGCCATCAGTAGCGGAGCCACACCTTACACAGATACGCAGTATTTT.

The chain uses TRBV5-1 and TRBJ2-7; D uncertain. The CDR3 consists of 14 residues. Trimming cost V 0 bases and J 2 bases, with 9 bases left between them. CDR1 is SGHRS and CDR2 is YFSETQ in the germline V gene. CDR3 protein: CASSLGPQAYEQYF. CDR3 coding DNA: TGCGCCAGCAGCTTGGGGCCGCAGGCCTACGAGCAGTACTTC.

This chain links TRBV5-1 with TRBJ1-1; 8 bases match TRBD1. Germline loops: CDR1 SGHRS, CDR2 YFSETQ. The CDR3 length is 14 residues. V trimming: 3 bases; J trimming: 7 bases; junction bases outside the gene matches: 8. DNA of the CDR3: TGCGCCAGCAGCTGGGAAGGAGACAGGGGTGAAGCTTTCTTT. It yields the protein CASSWEGDRGEAFF.

The J gene is TRBJ2-1, the V gene TRBV5-6; no clear D. The CDR3 contains 14 residues. Germline V gene data show CDR1 as SGHDT and CDR2 as YYEEEE. V shed 0 bases and J shed 8 bases, with 12 bases lying between them. CDR3 DNA sequence: TGTGCCAGCAGCTTGGGGCTAGTTCGGGATGAGCAGTTCTTC. This codes for CASSLGLVRDEQFF.